This T cell receptor (beta chain) was recovered during a study of T cells in Graves' hyperthyroidism and ophthalmopathy. With 11 bases removed from V and 9 bases from J, the gap between germline ends came to 20 bases. There are 13 residues in the CDR3. CDR1 MDHEN and CDR2 SYDVKM come from the germline V gene. Stable disease denoted Graves' hyperthyroidism without ophthalmopathy progression within 18 months. Patients aged 18 to 65 with hyperthyroidism were newly diagnosed, with duration under 2 months. This clonotype was counted at least ten times. Amplified regions were TCR beta CDR3 sequences from RNA transcripts. TCR CDR3 underwent first-round RT-PCR with the HTBI primer set. One entry per CDR3 protein, called by TCRdb with MiXCR from the multiplex PCR reads. In the table there are about 290,000 distinct CDR3 sequences, 16% of which are singletons.

The V gene is TRBV28, the J gene TRBJ2-1; D perhaps matches TRBD2 (7 bases). The specimen sequenced was blood. This TCR was sampled from a man under 40 with Graves' hyperthyroidism. CDR3 region: CAGGALSAREQFF. The DNA for the CDR3 is TGTGCCGGGGGGGCCTTGAGCGCCCGTGAGCAGTTCTTC. Using reference TRBV28 and TRBJ2-1 for the parts outside the CDR3, the full variable domain is DVKVTQSSRYLVKRTGEKVFLECVQDMDHENMFWYRQDPGLGLRLIYFSYDVKMKEKGDIPEGYSVSREKKERFSLILESASTNQTSMYLCAGGALSAREQFFGPGTRLTVL.